This entry describes one TCR beta chain. The junction and the germline gene differ at one end; a read error may be behind it. According to the study, genomic DNA was the template for TCR beta VDJ and CDR3 profiling. TCRdb reprocessed the reads with MiXCR, giving one entry per CDR3 protein. Of hundreds of thousands of distinct CDR3 sequences in the sample, 65% to 75% were seen once. The germline CDR1 and CDR2 sequences are SGDLS and YYNGEE. This CDR3 contains 14 residues. The data originate from a study of CD8+CD57+ T cells in acquired aplastic anemia. About the research overall: An average of roughly 10 million reads for CD4+ cells was obtained from healthy donors.

Material: sorted CD4+, CD8+, or CD8+CD57+ T cells (not recorded which) from PBMCs. The origin of this receptor is a human donor in good health, serving as a control. This chain joins TRBV9 and TRBJ2-7, with D possibly TRBD1 on 6 matching bases. The CDR3 loop reads CASSSDRTKQYLDF. In DNA, the CDR3 is TGCGCCAGCAGCTCCGACAGGACCAAGCAGTACCTCGACTTC.